Listed below are T cell receptor beta chains from one sample, sequenced in a study of blood T cell repertoires in COVID-19. Sequencing was performed with immunoSEQ multiplex PCR; in TCRdb, only in-frame clones are kept and a portion is missing. The data hold around 190,000 clones, with roughly 90% observed a single time. Specimen: peripheral blood. The receptor source for this set is a man younger than 35 with active or convalescent COVID-19. Each CDR3 is given with its conserved first and last residue. The order of the fields is D gene, V gene, J gene, clone size, CDR3 DNA, CDR3 protein. The D gene is left open where the match is weak. Clone size is not always given. Where it is, it says once, few, many or a class for expanded clones.

>.|TRBV30|TRBJ1-5|.
TGTGCCTGGAGTTCCACAAATGGCAATCAGCCCCAGCATTTT
CAWSSTNGNQPQHF
>TRBD1|TRBV7-2|TRBJ2-1|.
TGTGCCAGCAGCTTCCGTTGGACAGGGGGCTACAATGAGCAGTTCTTC
CASSFRWTGGYNEQFF
>.|TRBV7-9|TRBJ1-1|.
TGTGCCAGCAGCCCGGACCCGGGATTGAGTGTTGAAGCTTTCTTT
CASSPDPGLSVEAFF
>TRBD2|TRBV4-1|TRBJ2-3|once
TGCGCCAGCAGCCAGGGACTAGCGGGATCAGGGACAGATACGCAGTATTTT
CASSQGLAGSGTDTQYF
>TRBD2|TRBV29-1|TRBJ2-5|once
TGCAGCGTTGAACCCCCTAGCGGGGCCTTGGGTGTAGTTGCGAAGACCCAGTACTTC
CSVEPPSGALGVVAKTQYF
>.|TRBV29-1|TRBJ2-1|.
TGCAGCGTCTTTCAAGGGGGATACAATGAGCAGTTCTTC
CSVFQGGYNEQFF
>TRBD1|TRBV5-1|TRBJ1-2|.
TGCGCCAGCAGCCCGGGACAGGGGTATGGCTACACCTTC
CASSPGQGYGYTF
>TRBD1|TRBV19|TRBJ2-7|.
TGTGCCAGTAGTCTTGATAAGGGGACAGGGATCTACGAGCAGTACTTC
CASSLDKGTGIYEQYF
>.|TRBV5-4|TRBJ1-2|.
TGTGCCAGCAACACAAGGGAGGAAACCACCTTC
CASNTREETTF
>.|TRBV30|TRBJ1-2|.
TGTGCCGGCACTGCGCAGGCGAACTATGGCTACACCTTC
CAGTAQANYGYTF
>.|TRBV7-7|TRBJ2-5|.
TGTGCTAGCAGCTTTAGCGGTTTCCAAGAGACCCAGTACTTC
CASSFSGFQETQYF
>TRBD1|TRBV7-2|TRBJ1-4|.
TGTGCCAGCAGAGGACAGGGAAATAATGAAAAACTGTTTTTT
CASRGQGNNEKLFF
>TRBD1|TRBV7-3|TRBJ2-3|.
TGTGCCAGCAGCCGACAGGGAACAGATACGCAGTATTTT
CASSRQGTDTQYF
>.|TRBV7-2|TRBJ2-7|once
TGTGCCAGCAGCTTCGTCGACAGTGGCGAGCAGTACTTC
CASSFVDSGEQYF
>TRBD2|TRBV5-1|TRBJ2-7|.
TGCGCCAGCACTACGCGGGGGATGCGAAGAGTGAACTACGAGCAGTACTTC
CASTTRGMRRVNYEQYF
>TRBD2|TRBV7-2|TRBJ2-3|.
TGTGCCAGCAGCTTACACTCCACTAGCGGGACCACAGATACGCAGTATTTT
CASSLHSTSGTTDTQYF
>TRBD2|TRBV7-2|TRBJ2-1|.
TGTGCCAGCAGCTTAAGCCTAGCGGGGTTGAATGAGCAGTTCTTC
CASSLSLAGLNEQFF
>TRBD1|TRBV4-1|TRBJ1-2|.
TGCGCCAGCAGCCGGAACAGGGGTGAAAAGGCGTCTAGCTACACCTTC
CASSRNRGEKASSYTF
>.|TRBV5-4|TRBJ2-5|.
TGTGCCAGCAGCTCGGCCGGGACTCCCGAAGAGACCCAGTACTTC
CASSSAGTPEETQYF
>.|TRBV7-2|TRBJ1-2|.
TGTGCCAGCAGCCAATACTCTAAAATACTTGAATCCTATGGCTACACCTTC
CASSQYSKILESYGYTF
>TRBD1|TRBV2|TRBJ2-2|once
TGTGCCAGCACACGAATACAGGGGAAAACCGGGGAGCTGTTTTTT
CASTRIQGKTGELFF
>.|TRBV5-6|TRBJ2-7|.
TGTGCCAGCAGCTTGGGTGGACAAAGTATACCCTCCTACGAGCAGTACTTC
CASSLGGQSIPSYEQYF
>TRBD1|TRBV7-9|TRBJ1-1|once
TGTGCCAGCAGCCAAGGGACAGGAGGCGCTTTCTTT
CASSQGTGGAFF